These 10 T cell receptor beta chains originate from one sample sequenced in a study of monozygotic twins with inflammatory bowel disease. TCRdb reprocessed the 5' RACE reads; each CDR3 protein has one entry and no DNA is given. The data include over 130,000 distinct CDR3 sequences; the top ten clones carry about 2.6%. The sequencing input was blood. These receptors were collected from a human donor with ulcerative colitis or Crohn's disease, or a healthy co-twin of an affected twin (not recorded which).

V usage is TRBV6-2 or TRBV6-3 and J usage is TRBJ1-6; the D call of TRBD1 rests on TCRdb alone, since no DNA is present to check it. From germline, CDR1 is MNHEY and CDR2 SVGEGT. The CDR3 covers 16 residues. The CDR3 here is CASSNIPQGASSPLHF.

V gene TRBV7-8 combines with J gene TRBJ1-1. Germline V CDR1 and CDR2: SGHVS, FQNEAQ. The CDR3 is made up of 14 amino acids. CDR3 sequence: CASSLVQMNTEAFF.

The chain combines TRBV12-3 or TRBV12-4 with TRBJ1-2. This CDR3 has 13 residues. CDR3: CASSLVVDYGYTF.

The gene calls are TRBV7-2 and TRBJ2-1. The CDR3 runs 15 residues. Germline V gene lookup returns CDR1 SGHTA and CDR2 FQGNSA. The CDR3 is CASSLSGGHNNEQFF.

The V and J genes are TRBV27 and TRBJ2-5; the TCRdb call, TRBD1, lacks DNA for checking. CDR3 size: 17 residues. Per germline, CDR1 MNHEY and CDR2 SMNVEV (reference sequence). The CDR3 sequence: CASSLGLGSPLGETQYF.

The rearrangement links TRBV5-1 to TRBJ1-4. This CDR3 region has 15 residues. CDR1 SGHRS and CDR2 YFSETQ come from the germline V gene. CDR3: CASSFSTRDQEKLFF.

The genes are TRBV5-1 and TRBJ1-1; the TCRdb D gene call, TRBD1, has no DNA to confirm it. The CDR3 consists of 15 residues. Germline V lookup: CDR1 SGHRS, CDR2 YFSETQ. CDR3 protein: CASSSNQGGRTEAFF.

This chain links TRBV20-1 with TRBJ2-3; TCRdb selects TRBD2, and the lack of DNA leaves this call unchecked. CDR1 is DFQATT and CDR2 is SNEGSKA in the germline V gene (reference sequence). The CDR3 extends over 15 amino acids. This CDR3 reads CSARPGLAKTDTQYF.

The chain carries TRBV20-1 and TRBJ2-2; no DNA is available, so the TRBD2 call from TCRdb remains unchecked. The CDR3 length is 15 residues. Per the germline V gene, CDR1 is DFQATT and CDR2 is SNEGSKA (reference sequence). The CDR3 reads CSAPFITSNTGELFF.

The genes are TRBV6-5 and TRBJ1-2. Germline assignment: CDR1 MNHEY and CDR2 SVGAGI. The CDR3 spans 15 residues. The CDR3 reads CASSYSFRYNYGYTF.